The clone carrying this T cell receptor beta chain was observed many times. This sample was taken from a study of tumor-infiltrating lymphocytes in primary liver carcinoma. The CDR3 is 15 amino acids. Germline-derived CDR1 and CDR2 are SGHDN and FVKESK. The V end was cut by 0 bases, the J end by 1 base, with 8 bases between. TCR beta cDNA was prepared out of 500 ng total RNA by means of a constant-region primer. TCR beta libraries came from three nested multiplex PCR rounds using slightly modified ARM-PCR. It was with TRBV1-TRBV30 forward primers and a C-beta reverse primer that the first two PCR rounds were run, at 10 cycles each. TCRdb processed the multiplex PCR reads anew with MiXCR; each CDR3 protein has one entry. The sample has 300,000 to 350,000 distinct CDR3 sequences; 50% to 60% are singletons. The source of the blood RNA was unsorted whole blood, and germline DNA was extracted as well.

Sequenced: peripheral blood. The chain is built from TRBV14 and TRBJ2-3; D might be TRBD1 (5 bases). This clonotype originated in a woman aged 30 to 39 with primary liver carcinoma and hepatitis B virus infection. The CDR3 sequence: CASSQDETGTDTQYF. CDR3 nucleotides: TGTGCCAGCAGCCAAGATGAGACAGGCACAGATACGCAGTATTTT.